The 9 T cell receptor beta chains given below trace back to one sample, sequenced in a study of T cell responses to AZD1222 COVID-19 vaccine. The table came from immunoSEQ multiplex PCR; TCRdb's copy has only in-frame clones and leaves some out. The repertoire holds 100,000 to 150,000 clones, roughly nine tenths seen once, with roughly 4.4% in the top ten. The sequencing here drew on peripheral blood, taken on day 0 of AZD1222 vaccination. Receptor source: an adult in good health.

V is TRBV6-5 and J is TRBJ1-6; 7 nucleotides line up with TRBD1. The CDR3 runs 15 residues. Per germline, CDR1 MNHEY and CDR2 SVGAGI. The junction had 1 base not matched to a gene; V was cut back by 0 bases and J by 5 bases. The CDR3 nucleotides read TGTGCCAGCAGTTACTCAGGACAGGATAATTCACCCCTCCACTTT. Translation: CASSYSGQDNSPLHF.

In its sample, this clone was seen once. The rearrangement uses TRBV6-6 and TRBJ2-7; D remains ambiguous. Germline CDR1 and CDR2: MNHNY and SVGAGI (reference sequence). The ends were cut back, 4 bases at V and 6 bases at J, with 16 bases in the middle. This CDR3 is 14 amino acids long. The CDR3 loop reads CASSSPPSFPEQYF. The CDR3 coding sequence is TGTGCCAGCAGTTCCCCCCCTAGTTTCCCCGAGCAGTACTTC.

The J gene is TRBJ2-5, the V gene TRBV7-9; 12 bases map to TRBD2. J lost 9 bases, V lost 10 bases, and 21 bases had no gene match. This CDR3 is 17 amino acids long. Per germline, CDR1 SEHNR and CDR2 FQNEAQ (reference sequence). CDR3 coding DNA: TGTGCCAATAACCTTACCCCCGGGACTAGCGGGCCCAGGGCCCAGTACTTC. Protein product: CANNLTPGTSGPRAQYF.

The gene calls are TRBV6-5 and TRBJ2-7, with D perhaps TRBD1 (5 bases). The CDR3 is 13 residues long. Germline loops: CDR1 MNHEY, CDR2 SVGAGI. V lost 4 bases and J lost 2, with 9 bases in between. CDR3 nucleotide sequence: TGTGCCAGCAGTTTAACAGGTCCCTACGAGCAGTACTTC. Amino acid sequence: CASSLTGPYEQYF.

The genes are TRBV5-1 and TRBJ2-6, with D possibly being TRBD2 (5 bases). This CDR3 has 13 residues. The germline V gene has CDR1 SGHRS and CDR2 YFSETQ. V was shortened by 2 bases and J by 8 bases, with 8 bases between the two germline ends. CDR3: CASSFDGTNVLTF. CDR3 nucleotide sequence: TGCGCCAGCAGCTTCGACGGGACCAACGTCCTGACTTTC.

The chain employs TRBV13 and TRBJ1-6; D is unresolved. Germline CDR1 is PRHDT and CDR2 is FYEKMQ (reference sequence). The CDR3 consists of 13 residues. V was clipped by 1 base and J by 10 bases, with 8 bases between them. The CDR3 coding sequence is TGTGCCAGCAGCTTAGCCCGGCGGTCACCCCTCCACTTT. It is translated as CASSLARRSPLHF. Full variable domain (rest looked up from reference TRBV13 and TRBJ1-6): AAGVIQSPRHLIKEKRETATLKCYPIPRHDTVYWYQQGPGQDPQFLISFYEKMQSDKGSIPDRFSAQQFSDYHSELNMSSLELGDSALYFCASSLARRSPLHFGNGTRLTVT.

This clone was found once. CDR3: CASGPSSGELFF. As DNA, the CDR3 is TGTGCCAGCGGACCCAGCAGCGGGGAGCTGTTTTTT. The gene calls are TRBV9 and TRBJ2-2; unclear D gene. This CDR3 spans 12 amino acids. The germline V gene encodes CDR1 SGDLS and CDR2 YYNGEE. V lost 7 bases and J lost 7, with 11 bases in between. The full variable domain, rest sourced from reference TRBV9 and TRBJ2-2, is DSGVTQTPKHLITATGQRVTLRCSPRSGDLSVYWYQQSLDQGLQFLIQYYNGEERAKGNILERFSAQQFPDLHSELNLSSLELGDSALYFCASGPSSGELFFGEGSRLTVL.

The chain links TRBV5-1 to TRBJ2-2; D is ambiguous. Germline CDR1 SGHRS, CDR2 YFSETQ. Between the trimmed V and J ends, which lost 0 bases and 4 bases, there was a span of 10 bases. The CDR3 is 15 residues long. This CDR3 is CASSLASSGTGELFF. CDR3 in DNA: TGCGCCAGCAGCTTGGCCAGTTCGGGCACCGGGGAGCTGTTTTTT.

CDR3 in DNA: TGCGCCAGCAGCCAAGGGCTGAACTACGAGCAGTACTTC. It is translated as CASSQGLNYEQYF. The rearrangement uses TRBV4-3 and TRBJ2-7; D gene uncertain. Trimming stripped 1 base from V and 3 bases from J, with 7 bases between. The CDR3 covers 13 residues. The V gene's germline CDR1 is LGHNA and CDR2 YSLEER.